The 18 T cell receptor beta chains below come from one sample, sequenced in a study of blood T cell repertoires in COVID-19. Using immunoSEQ multiplex PCR, the repertoire was profiled, and TCRdb retains in-frame clones only, with some absent. The table has some 170,000 clones, around 84% seen once. Sequencing was carried out using peripheral blood. These receptors were obtained from a woman over 75 with acute or convalescent COVID-19.

J is TRBJ1-1 and V is TRBV3-1 (or the pseudogene TRBV3-2); D uncertain. There are 16 residues in the CDR3. Per germline, CDR1 LGHDT and CDR2 YNNKEL (reference sequence). The V and J ends lost 4 bases and 6 bases respectively, with 21 bases between them. Written as DNA, the CDR3 is TGTGCCAGCAGCCGCCGGTTAGGGAGAACCCTCGCTGAAGCTTTCTTT. It specifies CASSRRLGRTLAEAFF.

This clone has only a few counts. The chain uses TRBV27 and TRBJ2-7; 14 bases match TRBD2. From germline, CDR1 is MNHEY and CDR2 SMNVEV (reference sequence). The CDR3 sequence is 16 residues long. J gave up 4 bases and V 5 bases, and 7 bases lay outside the gene matches. The CDR3 loop reads CASSPGTSGSIYEQYF. For the CDR3, the DNA is TGTGCCAGCAGTCCAGGGACTAGCGGGAGTATTTACGAGCAGTACTTC.

This clone was counted once. V and J are TRBV19 and TRBJ2-4; TRBD1 is a possible D gene (5 bases). Looked up from germline, CDR1 is LNHDA and CDR2 is SQIVND (reference sequence). There are 11 residues in the CDR3. V was pared by 7 bases and J by 10 bases, with 11 bases between. CDR3 sequence reads: CASIQKGIQYF. CDR3 DNA: TGTGCCAGTATCCAGAAGGGGATTCAGTACTTC.

This clone was detected only a few times. This chain joins TRBV5-4 and TRBJ2-4; the D gene is possibly TRBD1 (6 bases). The length of the CDR3 is 13 residues. Trimming shortened V by 3 bases and J by 4 bases, and 8 bases separated the two germline ends. Germline CDR1 SGHNT, CDR2 YYREEE (reference sequence). In nucleotides, the CDR3 is TGTGCCAGCAGCTATGGACAGAAAAACATTCAGTACTTC. Its translation is CASSYGQKNIQYF.

The V call is TRBV5-1, the J call TRBJ2-7, with 7 positions matching TRBD1. The length of the CDR3 is 15 residues. Germline trimming cut 1 base from V and 2 bases from J; bases unmatched to any gene: 6. Germline assignment: CDR1 SGHRS and CDR2 YFSETQ. CDR3 bases: TGCGCCAGCAGCTTGATGGGGACAGTCACCTACGAGCAGTACTTC. Amino acid sequence: CASSLMGTVTYEQYF.

The CDR3 coding sequence is TGTGCCAGCTCATACCAGGGGGCGAACACTGAAGCTTTCTTT. Its translation is CASSYQGANTEAFF. The chain joins TRBV18 to TRBJ1-1; TRBD1 matches at 8 bases. Germline V gives CDR1 KGHSH, CDR2 LQKENI. The CDR3 totals 14 residues. Trimming took 5 bases from V and 1 from J; bases not matched to a gene: 3.

The chain links TRBV6-5 to TRBJ2-5, with D possibly TRBD1 on 6 matching bases. Germline-derived CDR1 and CDR2 are MNHEY and SVGAGI. This CDR3 region has 13 residues. Trimming took 6 bases from V and 1 from J, leaving 9 bases between them. CDR3 region: CASRKDSQETQYF. The CDR3 DNA reads as TGTGCCAGCAGGAAGGACAGCCAAGAGACCCAGTACTTC.

The rearrangement uses TRBV28 and TRBJ1-5, with a possible D match to TRBD1 (5 bases). Germline CDR1 is MDHEN and CDR2 is SYDVKM. The ends were cut back, 5 bases at V and 3 bases at J, with 14 bases in the middle. This CDR3 has 15 amino acids. CDR3 DNA sequence: TGTGCCAGCAGTCTCCCCGCAGGGTCCAATCAGCCCCAGCATTTT. Protein sequence: CASSLPAGSNQPQHF.

This clone was found once. The chain links TRBV18 to TRBJ1-5, with D possibly being TRBD1 (6 bases). Trimming took off 6 bases at V and 2 bases at J, with 14 bases between the two ends. Germline values: CDR1 KGHSH, CDR2 LQKENI. The CDR3 loop spans 15 amino acids. CDR3 protein: CASSQAPGGNQPQHF. CDR3 DNA sequence: TGTGCCAGCTCTCAAGCCCCAGGGGGCAATCAGCCCCAGCATTTT.

V and J are TRBV18 and TRBJ1-2; 12 nucleotides agree with TRBD1. CDR1 and CDR2 from the germline V gene are KGHSH and LQKENI. CDR3 length: 16 residues. V trimming: 0 bases; J trimming: 4 bases; junction bases outside the gene matches: 3. DNA for the CDR3: TGTGCCAGCTCACCACCGGGACAGGGGGCCCTCTATGGCTACACCTTC. This encodes CASSPPGQGALYGYTF. The entire variable domain, with the rest obtained from reference TRBV18 and TRBJ1-2, is as follows: NAGVMQNPRHLVRRRGQEARLRCSPMKGHSHVYWYRQLPEEGLKFMVYLQKENIIDESGMPKERFSAEFPKEGPSILRIQQVVRGDSAAYFCASSPPGQGALYGYTFGSGTRLTVV.

The chain links TRBV2 to TRBJ2-5; TRBD1 might be the D (5 bases). CDR1 and CDR2 from the germline V gene are SNHLY and FYNNEI. V dropped 4 bases and J dropped 1 base, with 13 bases sitting between them. The CDR3 consists of 15 residues. Here the CDR3 reads CASSGQGGPQETQYF. DNA of the CDR3: TGTGCCAGCAGTGGGCAGGGTGGCCCCCAAGAGACCCAGTACTTC.

Notes on this clone: Other nucleotide sequences from this sample produce the same CDR3. The gene calls are TRBV7-3 and TRBJ2-3; 9 bases agree with TRBD2. J was trimmed by 0 bases and V by 5 bases; bases with no gene match: 3. From germline, CDR1 is SGHTA and CDR2 FQGTGA. This CDR3 contains 15 residues. CDR3 region: CASSKAGGSTDTQYF. The CDR3 DNA sequence: TGTGCCAGCAGCAAAGCGGGGGGTAGCACAGATACGCAGTATTTT.

In its sample, this clone was seen once. J is TRBJ1-1 and V is TRBV10-3; 7 nucleotides match TRBD1. This CDR3 is 15 amino acids long. Germline V gene data show CDR1 as ENHRY and CDR2 as SYGVKD. V lost 3 bases and J lost 0; bases outside the gene matches: 4. CDR3 nucleotide sequence: TGTGCCATCAGTGAACTGACAGGGCTGAACACTGAAGCTTTCTTT. Its protein is CAISELTGLNTEAFF.

This chain uses TRBV5-6 with TRBJ1-2; D is uncertain. Trimming took 4 bases from V and 0 from J, leaving 22 bases between them. CDR3 size: 18 residues. Germline V CDR1 and CDR2: SGHDT, YYEEEE. The CDR3: CASSDYLVRILANYGYTF. The CDR3 nucleotides are TGTGCCAGCAGCGATTACCTTGTGAGAATCCTTGCTAACTATGGCTACACCTTC. The variable domain in full, with the rest retrieved from reference TRBV5-6 and TRBJ1-2, is DAGVTQSPTHLIKTRGQQVTLRCSPKSGHDTVSWYQQALGQGPQFIFQYYEEEERQRGNFPDRFSGHQFPNYSSELNVNALLLGDSALYLCASSDYLVRILANYGYTFGSGTRLTVV.

V gene TRBV18 combines with J gene TRBJ2-7; D unclear. Trimming took 3 bases from V and 4 from J, leaving 7 bases between them. CDR1 and CDR2 from the germline V gene are KGHSH and LQKENI. The CDR3 has 12 amino acids. CDR3 nucleotides: TGTGCCAGCTCACCGTTATCTTACGAGCAGTACTTC. It specifies CASSPLSYEQYF. Full variable domain (missing parts from reference TRBV18 and TRBJ2-7): NAGVMQNPRHLVRRRGQEARLRCSPMKGHSHVYWYRQLPEEGLKFMVYLQKENIIDESGMPKERFSAEFPKEGPSILRIQQVVRGDSAAYFCASSPLSYEQYFGPGTRLTVT.

The chain carries TRBV7-2 and TRBJ2-7; 9 bases match TRBD1. Losses at the gene ends were 5 bases for V and 3 bases for J; bases not matched to a gene: 2. The CDR3 totals 13 residues. Germline V CDR1 and CDR2: SGHTA, FQGNSA. The DNA for the CDR3 is TGTGCCAGCAGCCCGGGACAGGGCTACGAGCAGTACTTC. As protein: CASSPGQGYEQYF.

V usage is TRBV27 and J usage is TRBJ2-5; 8 nucleotides agree with TRBD2. The junction had 10 bases not matched to a gene; V was cut back by 4 bases and J by 6 bases. There are 15 residues in the CDR3. Germline-derived CDR1 and CDR2 are MNHEY and SMNVEV (reference sequence). The CDR3 DNA sequence: TGTGCCAGCAGTTCCAGCCGCGGGAGGTTGAAGACCCAGTACTTC. Its protein product is CASSSSRGRLKTQYF.

CDR3 region: CASSSLQGSYGYTF. In nucleotides, the CDR3 is TGTGCCAGCAGTTCCCTACAGGGCTCCTATGGCTACACCTTC. The V and J genes are TRBV28 and TRBJ1-2, with D maybe TRBD1 (6 bases). Trimming shortened V by 4 bases and J by 4 bases, and 13 bases separated the two germline ends. CDR3 length: 14 residues. Germline CDR1 MDHEN, CDR2 SYDVKM.